Listed below are T cell receptor beta chains from one sample, sequenced in a study of PD-L1 blockade in urothelial cancer. TCRdb's copy holds only in-frame clones and misses some; the assay was immunoSEQ multiplex PCR. The sample contains approximately 90,000 clones, 84% of which appear only once. The material sequenced was PBMCs, taken around atezolizumab (anti-PD-L1) treatment. The receptor set was obtained from a man aged 55 to 70 with urothelial cancer. Each CDR3 is given with its conserved first and last residue. A D gene is named only where the DNA matches it firmly. For some rows the clone size is stated as once, few or many, or as a class when expanded; others skip it.

TRBD2	TRBV11-2	TRBJ2-3	NA	CASSPIRTSGGADTQYF	TGTGCCAGCAGCCCGATCAGGACTAGCGGGGGGGCGGATACGCAGTATTTT
NA	TRBV7-2	TRBJ1-2	NA	CASSSQPGSYGYTF	TGTGCCAGCAGCAGTCAACCAGGAAGCTATGGCTACACCTTC
NA	TRBV7-2	TRBJ1-1	NA	CASTSGTEAFF	TGTGCCAGCACTTCGGGCACTGAAGCTTTCTTT
NA	TRBV2	TRBJ1-1	NA	CASSDPARDTEAFF	TGTGCCAGCAGTGACCCGGCGCGGGACACTGAAGCTTTCTTT
NA	TRBV6-5	TRBJ1-2	NA	CASSYSSGGNYGYTF	TGTGCCAGCAGTTACTCGAGCGGTGGGAACTATGGCTACACCTTC
NA	TRBV19	TRBJ1-5	NA	CASSHTGFRSNQPQHF	TGTGCCAGTAGTCACACAGGGTTTCGGAGCAATCAGCCCCAGCATTTT
NA	TRBV7-3	TRBJ1-1	NA	CASSLGQSNTEAFF	TGTGCCAGCAGCTTAGGGCAGTCGAACACTGAAGCTTTCTTT
NA	TRBV30	TRBJ2-7	few	CAWSTGVSYEQYF	TGTGCCTGGAGTACGGGGGTCTCCTACGAGCAGTACTTC
NA	TRBV7-7	TRBJ1-1	NA	CASSDNQGHYVDTEAFF	TGTGCCAGCAGTGATAACCAAGGACACTATGTCGACACTGAAGCTTTCTTT
TRBD1	TRBV9	TRBJ2-5	NA	CASSIRTGQETQYF	TGTGCCAGCAGCATTAGGACAGGACAAGAGACCCAGTACTTC
TRBD2	TRBV4-1	TRBJ2-7	NA	CASSYPGTSDEQYF	TGCGCCAGCAGCTACCCCGGGACTAGCGACGAGCAGTACTTC
TRBD1	TRBV10-3	TRBJ2-2	NA	CAMGQVSPGELFF	TGTGCCATGGGACAGGTATCGCCCGGGGAGCTGTTTTTT
TRBD2	TRBV19	TRBJ2-1	NA	CASSMTSGSSYNEQFF	TGTGCCAGTAGTATGACTAGCGGGAGCTCCTACAATGAGCAGTTCTTC
NA	TRBV6-6	TRBJ2-7	NA	CASTVDTAYEQYF	TGTGCCAGCACCGTCGACACAGCCTACGAGCAGTACTTC
NA	TRBV6-6	TRBJ1-2	few	CASSFPQGNGYTF	TGTGCCAGCAGTTTCCCGCAGGGTAATGGCTACACCTTC
TRBD1	TRBV6-5	TRBJ1-1	NA	CASSPRTGEAFF	TGTGCCAGCAGTCCTCGGACAGGTGAAGCTTTCTTT
TRBD1	TRBV2	TRBJ2-7	NA	CASTLTGDEQYF	TGTGCCAGCACACTTACAGGGGACGAGCAGTACTTC
TRBD1	TRBV4-3	TRBJ1-2	once	CASSLKTGGGNYGYTF	TGCGCCAGCAGCCTCAAGACAGGGGGAGGGAACTATGGCTACACCTTC
TRBD2	TRBV6-1	TRBJ2-7	NA	CASRLAGESGEQYF	TGTGCCAGCAGACTAGCGGGAGAATCGGGCGAGCAGTACTTC
NA	TRBV19	TRBJ1-2	NA	CASSIGQGYGYTF	TGTGCCAGTAGTATAGGTCAGGGCTATGGCTACACCTTC
NA	TRBV6-5	TRBJ1-4	NA	CASRAGEKLFF	TGTGCCAGCAGGGCAGGTGAAAAACTGTTTTTT
TRBD2	TRBV5-1	TRBJ2-3	NA	CASTRRGDTTDTQYF	TGCGCCAGCACCCGCCGGGGGGATACCACAGATACGCAGTATTTT
NA	TRBV27	TRBJ1-5	NA	CASNPDSHQPQHF	TGTGCCAGCAATCCCGACAGCCATCAGCCCCAGCATTTT
NA	TRBV21-1	TRBJ2-6	NA	CASSKGGSGANVLTF	TGTGCCAGCAGCAAGGGAGGCTCTGGGGCCAACGTCCTGACTTTC
NA	TRBV10-3	TRBJ1-2	NA	CAISEAAVDYGYTF	TGTGCCATCAGTGAGGCGGCTGTAGACTATGGCTACACCTTC
TRBD1	TRBV14	TRBJ1-2	NA	CASSQVDTGGYGYTF	TGTGCCAGCAGCCAAGTGGATACAGGGGGCTATGGCTACACCTTC
NA	TRBV7-9	TRBJ1-2	NA	CASSLDGSPYGYTF	TGTGCCAGCAGCTTAGATGGCTCGCCGTATGGCTACACCTTC
NA	TRBV5-1	TRBJ2-2	few	CASSVLGGTGELFF	TGCGCCAGCAGCGTCCTCGGGGGCACCGGGGAGCTGTTTTTT
TRBD1	TRBV4-3	TRBJ2-1	NA	CASSHSGTGGGEQFF	TGCGCCAGCAGCCACTCCGGGACAGGGGGCGGTGAGCAGTTCTTC
TRBD1	TRBV5-4	TRBJ1-5	NA	CASSLDRGPQQPQHF	TGTGCCAGCAGCCTAGACAGGGGGCCACAGCAGCCCCAGCATTTT
NA	TRBV7-6	TRBJ2-2	few	CASSLGATGGELFF	TGTGCCAGCAGCCTAGGGGCCACCGGCGGGGAGCTGTTTTTT
NA	TRBV2	TRBJ2-7	NA	CASSGGQAIYEQYF	TGTGCCAGCAGTGGGGGACAAGCCATCTACGAGCAGTACTTC
TRBD2	TRBV7-2	TRBJ2-4	NA	CASSLVWGGAKNIQYF	TGTGCCAGCAGCTTAGTTTGGGGGGGAGCCAAAAACATTCAGTACTTC
NA	TRBV5-1	TRBJ1-3	NA	CASSQDTSGNTIYF	TGCGCCAGCAGCCAGGACACCTCTGGAAACACCATATATTTT
NA	TRBV5-1	TRBJ1-1	NA	CASSLYGQNTEAFF	TGCGCCAGCAGCTTATACGGACAGAACACTGAAGCTTTCTTT
TRBD1	TRBV28	TRBJ2-7	NA	CASSPRDRVSYEQYF	TGTGCCAGCAGTCCCCGGGACAGGGTCTCCTACGAGCAGTACTTC
NA	TRBV7-9	TRBJ2-7	NA	CASSLVSYEQYF	TGTGCCAGCAGCTTAGTGTCTTACGAGCAGTACTTC
TRBD1	TRBV19	TRBJ1-1	NA	CASSTTGTVNTEAFF	TGTGCCAGTAGTACGACAGGGACAGTGAACACTGAAGCTTTCTTT
NA	TRBV11-2	TRBJ2-1	NA	CASSLGTIHDEQFF	TGTGCCAGCAGCTTAGGGACTATACACGATGAGCAGTTCTTC
TRBD1	TRBV10-3	TRBJ1-1	few	CATRGQENTEAFF	TGTGCCACCCGAGGACAGGAGAACACTGAAGCTTTCTTT
NA	TRBV7-6	TRBJ2-1	NA	CASSLWTTLSYNEQFF	TGTGCCAGCAGCTTGTGGACTACTCTCTCCTACAATGAGCAGTTCTTC
TRBD2	TRBV2	TRBJ2-3	NA	CASVGTRRTDTQYF	TGTGCCAGCGTTGGGACTAGGCGCACAGATACGCAGTATTTT
NA	TRBV25-1	TRBJ1-1	NA	CASSEQGLDTEAFF	TGTGCCAGCAGTGAACAGGGTTTAGACACTGAAGCTTTCTTT